The 21 T cell receptor beta chains in this list originate from one sample, sequenced in a study of shared clonotypes between healthy human individuals. Sequenced by immunoSEQ multiplex PCR; TCRdb stores in-frame clones only, minus some. The sample shows around 2,000,000 clones, about 94% of them seen only once. Terminally differentiated effector memory CD45RA+ cells were excluded from the naive CD8 cells, which were CD45RO-negative and positively selected for CCR7. Sequencing input: naive CD8+ T cells sorted from blood. The receptors derive from a young man in good health.

This sequence joins TRBV27 and TRBJ2-2; 9 nucleotides match TRBD2. CDR3 size: 15 residues. The ends lost 3 bases at V and 7 bases at J; junction bases unmatched: 6. Per the germline V gene, CDR1 is MNHEY and CDR2 is SMNVEV (reference sequence). CDR3 amino acids: CASSLSSGSHGELFF. The CDR3 region has the DNA TGTGCCAGCAGTTTGAGTAGCGGGAGCCACGGGGAGCTGTTTTTT.

The V call is TRBV7-9, the J call TRBJ2-1; no clear D gene. The CDR3 sequence is 15 residues long. The V and J ends lost 0 bases and 7 bases respectively, with 13 bases between them. Germline-derived CDR1 and CDR2 are SEHNR and FQNEAQ (reference sequence). CDR3 coding DNA: TGTGCCAGCAGCTTAGCGGGCGGTGTGGTGAATGAGCAGTTCTTC. This codes for CASSLAGGVVNEQFF.

This rearrangement joins TRBV4-2 to TRBJ2-1; the D gene is possibly TRBD1 (5 bases). The length of the CDR3 is 14 residues. V lost 3 bases and J 10 bases, leaving 16 bases between the germline ends. Germline-derived CDR1 and CDR2 are LGHNA and YNFKEQ. CDR3 in amino acids: CASSHNYLQDEQFF. As DNA, the CDR3 is TGTGCCAGCAGCCACAATTATCTACAGGACGAGCAGTTCTTC.

This chain joins TRBV27 and TRBJ1-4; D gene uncertain. The CDR3 is 15 residues long. Germline V CDR1 and CDR2: MNHEY, SMNVEV (reference sequence). Between the trimmed V and J ends, which lost 6 bases and 6 bases, there was a span of 17 bases. CDR3 amino acids: CASSAADVFYEKLFF. In DNA form, the CDR3 reads TGTGCCAGCAGCGCGGCCGACGTATTCTATGAAAAACTGTTTTTT.

The chain uses TRBV27 and TRBJ2-7; 12 nucleotides match TRBD2. The CDR3 is made up of 14 amino acids. Germline lookup yields CDR1 MNHEY and CDR2 SMNVEV (reference sequence). Trimming cost V 6 bases and J 3 bases; bases outside gene matches: 3. CDR3: CASRRLAGDYEQYF. In nucleotides, the CDR3 is TGTGCCAGCAGAAGACTAGCGGGGGACTACGAGCAGTACTTC.

The J gene is TRBJ1-5, the V gene TRBV7-9, with TRBD1 matching 7 bases. With V trimmed by 8 bases and J by 2 bases, 12 bases remained unmatched. Germline V CDR1 and CDR2: SEHNR, FQNEAQ (reference sequence). The CDR3 loop spans 16 amino acids. DNA of the CDR3: TGTGCCAGCTCCGGGTTGAGACAGGGAGGCAATCAGCCCCAGCATTTT. Amino acids: CASSGLRQGGNQPQHF.

V and J are TRBV28 and TRBJ2-6; D is uncertain. The germline V and J ends were trimmed by 3 bases and 0 bases, with 6 bases remaining between them. Germline V CDR1 and CDR2: MDHEN, SYDVKM. This CDR3 comprises 15 residues. The CDR3 DNA is TGTGCCAGCAGTTTCCAAAGCTCTGGGGCCAACGTCCTGACTTTC. Its protein product is CASSFQSSGANVLTF.

V is TRBV9 and J is TRBJ1-3; 8 nucleotides agree with TRBD1. V lost 3 bases, J lost 4 bases, and 3 bases stayed unmatched. Germline CDR1 and CDR2: SGDLS and YYNGEE. The CDR3 contains 14 residues. This chain's CDR3 is CASSGTGTGNTIYF. The CDR3 region has the DNA TGTGCCAGCAGCGGGACAGGGACCGGAAACACCATATATTTT.

The rearrangement uses TRBV6-5 and TRBJ2-7, with 9 bases identical to TRBD1. Losses at the gene ends were 3 bases for V and 5 bases for J; bases not matched to a gene: 5. Per the germline V gene, CDR1 is MNHEY and CDR2 is SVGAGI. CDR3 length equals 14 residues. The CDR3 DNA reads TGTGCCAGCAGTTATTTACAGGGGGCAGACGAGCAGTACTTC. It specifies CASSYLQGADEQYF.

The chain combines TRBV7-3 with TRBJ1-1; no clear D. CDR1 is SGHTA, CDR2 FQGTGA, per germline. The CDR3 covers 13 residues. Trimming took 2 bases from V and 5 from J, leaving 9 bases between them. The CDR3 reads CASSLGFGTEAFF. The CDR3 nucleotides read TGTGCCAGCAGCTTAGGGTTTGGGACTGAAGCTTTCTTT. Combining the CDR3 with reference TRBV7-3 and TRBJ1-1 gives the whole variable domain GAGVSQTPSNKVTEKGKYVELRCDPISGHTALYWYRQSLGQGPEFLIYFQGTGAADDSGLPNDRFFAVRPEGSVSTLKIQRTERGDSAVYLCASSLGFGTEAFFGQGTRLTVV.

CDR3 coding DNA: TGCGCCAGCAGCCAAGATAGAAACAGGCCGGTCTACGAGCAGTACTTC. Its translation: CASSQDRNRPVYEQYF. The rearrangement links TRBV4-3 to TRBJ2-7; D is possibly TRBD1 (5 bases). Germline loops: CDR1 LGHNA, CDR2 YSLEER. The length of the CDR3 is 16 residues. Deletions cut 0 bases from V and 3 bases from J, with 15 bases between.

CDR3 nucleotide sequence: TGTGCCAGCAGCTTTGTCCAGCGGGAAAACGAGCAGTACTTC. Translating gives CASSFVQRENEQYF. The chain uses TRBV13 and TRBJ2-7; 7 positions agree with TRBD2. This CDR3 region has 14 residues. CDR1 and CDR2 (germline): PRHDT, FYEKMQ (reference sequence). V dropped 3 bases and J dropped 5; count of bases not matched to a gene: 7.

This clone occurred once. In the same sample, other DNA sequences code for this CDR3. This rearrangement joins TRBV19 to TRBJ1-1, with 7 positions matching TRBD1. The CDR3 has 13 residues. V lost 3 bases to trimming and J lost 4 bases; unmatched junction nucleotides: 2. CDR1 is LNHDA, CDR2 SQIVND, per germline (reference sequence). The CDR3, as DNA: TGTGCCAGTAGTATCGGGACAGTCACTGAAGCTTTCTTT. Encoded protein: CASSIGTVTEAFF. Full variable domain (missing parts from reference TRBV19 and TRBJ1-1): DGGITQSPKYLFRKEGQNVTLSCEQNLNHDAMYWYRQDPGQGLRLIYYSQIVNDFQKGDIAEGYSVSREKKESFPLTVTSAQKNPTAFYLCASSIGTVTEAFFGQGTRLTVV.

This chain uses TRBV4-1 with TRBJ1-5; 9 nucleotides line up with TRBD1. Germline CDR1 is MGHRA and CDR2 is YSYEKL. CDR3 size: 17 residues. V trimming: 0 bases; J trimming: 2 bases; junction bases outside the gene matches: 5. CDR3 in DNA: TGCGCCAGCAGCCAAGATGGGACAGGGTATGGCAATCAGCCCCAGCATTTT. This gives the protein CASSQDGTGYGNQPQHF.

This chain connects TRBV13 to TRBJ1-1; 8 bases are shared with TRBD1. The V segment lost 5 bases and the J segment 4 bases; nucleotides outside the gene matches: 3. The length of the CDR3 is 13 residues. Germline V gene lookup returns CDR1 PRHDT and CDR2 FYEKMQ (reference sequence). CDR3 in amino acids: CASSADRGTEAFF. The CDR3 region has the DNA TGTGCCAGCAGCGCAGACAGGGGCACTGAAGCTTTCTTT.

This clone was observed a single time. This chain uses TRBV2 with TRBJ1-2; D remains unclear. This CDR3 has 13 residues. The V gene's germline CDR1 is SNHLY and CDR2 FYNNEI. The V and J ends lost 2 bases and 8 bases respectively, with 12 bases between them. The CDR3 here is CASSETVARGYTF. DNA of the CDR3: TGTGCCAGCAGTGAAACGGTTGCTAGGGGCTACACCTTC.

The chain couples TRBV6-1 to TRBJ2-7; 11 bases line up with TRBD2. CDR3 length: 14 residues. The germline CDR1 and CDR2 sequences are MNHNS and SASEGT. Trimming took 8 bases from V and 3 from J; bases not matched to a gene: 6. The CDR3 DNA follows: TGTGCCAGCGAGGGACTAGCGGACCGCTACGAGCAGTACTTC. It translates to CASEGLADRYEQYF.

The chain couples TRBV7-8 to TRBJ1-5; tentative D call: TRBD1 (6 bases). Germline V CDR1 and CDR2: SGHVS, FQNEAQ. The CDR3 is 17 amino acids. The V end was cut by 3 bases, the J end by 5 bases, with 20 bases between. The CDR3 reads CASSFAYWTESHQPQHF. As DNA, the CDR3 is TGTGCCAGCAGCTTTGCCTATTGGACAGAGAGCCATCAGCCCCAGCATTTT.

This clone was counted many times. This chain connects TRBV6-5 to TRBJ1-6; 7 nucleotides match TRBD1. Germline-derived CDR1 and CDR2 are MNHEY and SVGAGI. V lost 8 bases, J lost 8 bases, and 6 bases stayed unmatched. CDR3 length: 13 amino acids. This CDR3 reads CASGGTEYSPLHF. The CDR3 region has the DNA TGTGCCAGCGGAGGGACAGAATATTCACCCCTCCACTTT.

The chain is built from TRBV11-2 and TRBJ2-1; 10 bases align to TRBD1. Trimming took 2 bases from V and 10 from J; bases not matched to a gene: 11. The CDR3 sequence is 16 residues long. CDR1 and CDR2 from the germline V gene are SGHAT and FQNNGV. CDR3 amino acids: CASSLSWGTGADEQFF. The CDR3 DNA reads as TGTGCCAGCAGCTTATCGTGGGGGACAGGGGCCGACGAGCAGTTCTTC.

This chain uses TRBV27 with TRBJ2-5, with D tentatively TRBD1 or TRBD2 (5 bases each). This CDR3 comprises 14 residues. Germline V lookup: CDR1 MNHEY, CDR2 SMNVEV (reference sequence). V was pared by 1 base and J by 5 bases, with 11 bases between. Written as DNA, the CDR3 is TGTGCCAGCAGTTTATTCGACGGGGCGGAGACCCAGTACTTC. Its protein product is CASSLFDGAETQYF.